The sample holds many counts of the clone carrying this T cell receptor (beta chain). Its cognate antigen is unknown. Investigators reverse transcribed all isolated RNA, so they sequenced expressed TCRB transcripts. The method was immunoSEQ multiplex PCR; TCRdb's version includes in-frame clones alone and lacks a portion of them. The repertoire consists of roughly 150,000 clones, with roughly 8% occurring once and the leading ten covering approximately 0.65%. The sample originates from a study of beta chain features in type 1 diabetes. Study overall: The patients were much like the healthy donors in age, gender and cell yields.

Study results and caveats: Shorter templates may be favored by PCR, equally so in patients and controls. Cells with high TCR expression could be over-represented when cDNA is sequenced. Researchers report that Type 1 diabetes patients had moderately but significantly shorter TCRB CDR3s across all four CD4+ subsets.

Germline CDR1 MGHRA, CDR2 YSYEKL. V lost 6 bases to trimming and J lost 3 bases; unmatched junction nucleotides: 11. There are 16 residues in the CDR3. The chain employs TRBV4-1 and TRBJ2-1, with 7 nucleotides matching TRBD1. Sequencing was performed on central memory CD4+ T cells from blood. This TCR was sampled from a man between 18 and 29 years old in good health. The CDR3 sequence: CASRGQSVTFYNEQFF. CDR3 nucleotide sequence: TGCGCCAGCAGGGGACAGTCCGTAACCTTCTACAATGAGCAGTTCTTC.